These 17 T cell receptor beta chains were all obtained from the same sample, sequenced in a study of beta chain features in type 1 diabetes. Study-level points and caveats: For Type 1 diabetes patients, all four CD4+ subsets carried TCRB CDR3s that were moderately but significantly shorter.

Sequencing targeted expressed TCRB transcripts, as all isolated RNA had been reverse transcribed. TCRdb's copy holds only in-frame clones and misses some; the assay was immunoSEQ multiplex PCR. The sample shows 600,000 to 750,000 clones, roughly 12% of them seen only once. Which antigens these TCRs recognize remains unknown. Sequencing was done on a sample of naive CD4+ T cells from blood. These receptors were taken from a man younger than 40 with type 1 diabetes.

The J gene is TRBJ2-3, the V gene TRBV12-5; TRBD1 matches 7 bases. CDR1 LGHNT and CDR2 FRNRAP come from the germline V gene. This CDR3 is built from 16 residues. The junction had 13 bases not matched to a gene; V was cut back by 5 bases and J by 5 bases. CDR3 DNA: TGTGCTAGTGGTCCCCACGACAGGGCGAGCGGAGATACGCAGTATTTT. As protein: CASGPHDRASGDTQYF.

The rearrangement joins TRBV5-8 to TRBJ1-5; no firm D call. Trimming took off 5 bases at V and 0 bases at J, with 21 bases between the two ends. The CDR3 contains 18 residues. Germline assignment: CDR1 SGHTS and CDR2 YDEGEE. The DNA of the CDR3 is TGTGCCAGCAGTCACCGCTGGAGGGAAACACATAGCAATCAGCCCCAGCATTTT. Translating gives CASSHRWRETHSNQPQHF. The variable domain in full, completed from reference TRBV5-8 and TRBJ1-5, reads EAGVTQSPTHLIKTRGQQATLRCSPISGHTSVYWYQQALGLGLQFLLWYDEGEERNRGNFPPRFSGRQFPNYSSELNVNALELEDSALYLCASSHRWRETHSNQPQHFGDGTRLSIL.

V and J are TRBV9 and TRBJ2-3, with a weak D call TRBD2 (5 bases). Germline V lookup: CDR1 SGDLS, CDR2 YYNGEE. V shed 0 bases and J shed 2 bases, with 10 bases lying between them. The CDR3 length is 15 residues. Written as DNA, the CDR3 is TGTGCCAGCAGCGTAGTGGGCCTAGCCACAGATACGCAGTATTTT. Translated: CASSVVGLATDTQYF.

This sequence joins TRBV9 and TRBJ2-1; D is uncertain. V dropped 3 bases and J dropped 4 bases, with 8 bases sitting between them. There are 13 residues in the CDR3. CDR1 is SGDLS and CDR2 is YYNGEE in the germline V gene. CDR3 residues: CASSAPGYNEQFF. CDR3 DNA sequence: TGTGCCAGCAGCGCTCCAGGTTACAATGAGCAGTTCTTC.

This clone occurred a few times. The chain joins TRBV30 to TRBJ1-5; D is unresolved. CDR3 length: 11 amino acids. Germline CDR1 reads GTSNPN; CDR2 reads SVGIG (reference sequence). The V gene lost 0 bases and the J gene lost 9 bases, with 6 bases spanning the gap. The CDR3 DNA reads TGTGCCTGGAGTGTAGCGGGGCCCCAGCATTTT. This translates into CAWSVAGPQHF.

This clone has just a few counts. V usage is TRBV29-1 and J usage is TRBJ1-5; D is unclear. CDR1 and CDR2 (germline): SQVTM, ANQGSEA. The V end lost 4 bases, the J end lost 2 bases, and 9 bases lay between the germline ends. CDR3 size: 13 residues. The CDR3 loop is CSVGETRNQPQHF. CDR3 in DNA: TGCAGCGTTGGGGAGACCCGCAATCAGCCCCAGCATTTT.

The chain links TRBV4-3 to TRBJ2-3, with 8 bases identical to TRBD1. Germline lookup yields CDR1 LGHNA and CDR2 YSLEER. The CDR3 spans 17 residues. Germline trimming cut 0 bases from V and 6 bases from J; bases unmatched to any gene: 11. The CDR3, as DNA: TGCGCCAGCAGCCAAGATGGCGGGACAGGCAGCAGGGATACGCAGTATTTT. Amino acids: CASSQDGGTGSRDTQYF.

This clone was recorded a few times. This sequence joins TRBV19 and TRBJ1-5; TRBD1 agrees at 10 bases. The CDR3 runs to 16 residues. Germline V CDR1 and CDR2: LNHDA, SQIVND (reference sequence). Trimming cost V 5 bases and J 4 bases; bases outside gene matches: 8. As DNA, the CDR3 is TGTGCCAGTAGTCCCCTAGGACAGGGGGTTAATCAGCCCCAGCATTTT. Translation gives CASSPLGQGVNQPQHF.

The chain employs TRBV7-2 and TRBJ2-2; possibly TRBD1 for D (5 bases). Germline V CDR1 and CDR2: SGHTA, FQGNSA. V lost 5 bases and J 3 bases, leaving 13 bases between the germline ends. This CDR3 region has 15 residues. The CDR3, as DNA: TGTGCCAGCAGCCCTGACGCAGGGTACACCGGGGAGCTGTTTTTT. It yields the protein CASSPDAGYTGELFF.

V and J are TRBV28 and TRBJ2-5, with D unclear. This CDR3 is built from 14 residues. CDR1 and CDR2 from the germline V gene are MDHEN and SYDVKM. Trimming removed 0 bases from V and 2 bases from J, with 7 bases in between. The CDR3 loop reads CASSLWIEQETQYF. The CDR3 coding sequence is TGTGCCAGCAGTTTATGGATAGAGCAAGAGACCCAGTACTTC.

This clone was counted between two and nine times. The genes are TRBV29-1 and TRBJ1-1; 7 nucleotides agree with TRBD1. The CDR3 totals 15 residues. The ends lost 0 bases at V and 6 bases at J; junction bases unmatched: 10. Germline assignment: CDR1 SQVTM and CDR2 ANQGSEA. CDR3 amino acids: CSVEDRALGQAEAFF. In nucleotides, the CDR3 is TGCAGCGTTGAAGATAGGGCCCTCGGACAGGCTGAAGCTTTCTTT.

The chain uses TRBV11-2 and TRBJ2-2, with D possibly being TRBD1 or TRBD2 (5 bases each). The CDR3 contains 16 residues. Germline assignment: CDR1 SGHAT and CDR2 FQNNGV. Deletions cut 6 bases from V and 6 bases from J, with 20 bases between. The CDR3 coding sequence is TGTGCCAGCAGGTCCATTGGTCGGGGCGGCGCCGGGGAGCTGTTTTTT. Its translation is CASRSIGRGGAGELFF.

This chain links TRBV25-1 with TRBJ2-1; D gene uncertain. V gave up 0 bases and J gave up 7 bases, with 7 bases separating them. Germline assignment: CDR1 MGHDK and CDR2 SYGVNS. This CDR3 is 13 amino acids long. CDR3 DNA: TGTGCCAGCAGTGAATACCCGAAAAATGAGCAGTTCTTC. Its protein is CASSEYPKNEQFF.

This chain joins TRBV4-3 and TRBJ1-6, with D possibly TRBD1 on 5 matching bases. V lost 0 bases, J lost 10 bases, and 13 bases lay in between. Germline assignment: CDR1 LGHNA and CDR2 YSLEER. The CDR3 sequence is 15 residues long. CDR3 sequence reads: CASSQDQRGRSPLHF. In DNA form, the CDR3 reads TGCGCCAGCAGCCAAGATCAAAGGGGAAGATCACCCCTCCACTTT.

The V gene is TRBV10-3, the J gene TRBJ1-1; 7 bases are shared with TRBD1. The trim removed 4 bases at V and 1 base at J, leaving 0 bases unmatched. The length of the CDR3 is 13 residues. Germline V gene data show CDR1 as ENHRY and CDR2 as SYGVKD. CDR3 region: CAISGDRNTEAFF. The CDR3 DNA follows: TGTGCCATCAGTGGGGACAGGAACACTGAAGCTTTCTTT.

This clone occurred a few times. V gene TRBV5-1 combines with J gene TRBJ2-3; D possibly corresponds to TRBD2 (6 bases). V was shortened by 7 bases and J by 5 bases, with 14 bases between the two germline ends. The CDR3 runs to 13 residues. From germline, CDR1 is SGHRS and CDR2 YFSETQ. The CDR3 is CASGGLAKDTQYF. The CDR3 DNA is TGCGCCAGCGGTGGGCTAGCGAAAGATACGCAGTATTTT.

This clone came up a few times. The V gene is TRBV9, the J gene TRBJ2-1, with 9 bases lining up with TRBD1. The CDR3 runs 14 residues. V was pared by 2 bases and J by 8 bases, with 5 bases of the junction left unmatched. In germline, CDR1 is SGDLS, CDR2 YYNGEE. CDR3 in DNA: TGTGCCAGCAGCGTTGACAGGGGGAGCGATGAGCAGTTCTTC. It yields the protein CASSVDRGSDEQFF.